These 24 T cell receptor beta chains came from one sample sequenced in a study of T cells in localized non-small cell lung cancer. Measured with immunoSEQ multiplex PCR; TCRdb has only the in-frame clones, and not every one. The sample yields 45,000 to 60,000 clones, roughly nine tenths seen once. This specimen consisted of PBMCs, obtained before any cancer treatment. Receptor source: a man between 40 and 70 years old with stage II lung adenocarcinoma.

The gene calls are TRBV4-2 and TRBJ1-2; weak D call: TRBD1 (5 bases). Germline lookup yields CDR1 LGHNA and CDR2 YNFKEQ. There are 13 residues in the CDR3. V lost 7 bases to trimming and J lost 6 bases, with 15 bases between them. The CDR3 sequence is CASTSMGVDGYTF. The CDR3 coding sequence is TGTGCCAGCACCTCTATGGGGGTAGATGGCTACACCTTC.

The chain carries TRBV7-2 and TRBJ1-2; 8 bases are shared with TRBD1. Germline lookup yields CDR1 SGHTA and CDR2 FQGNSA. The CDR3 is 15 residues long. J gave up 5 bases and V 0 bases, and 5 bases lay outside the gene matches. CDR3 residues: CASSLAGQGWYGYTF. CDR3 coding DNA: TGTGCCAGCAGCTTAGCCGGACAGGGTTGGTATGGCTACACCTTC.

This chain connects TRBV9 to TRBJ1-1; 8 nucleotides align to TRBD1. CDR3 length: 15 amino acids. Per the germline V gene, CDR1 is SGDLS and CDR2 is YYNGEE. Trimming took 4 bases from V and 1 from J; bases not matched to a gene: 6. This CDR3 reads CASSPRQGPNTEAFF. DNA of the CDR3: TGTGCCAGCAGCCCCCGACAGGGGCCGAACACTGAAGCTTTCTTT.

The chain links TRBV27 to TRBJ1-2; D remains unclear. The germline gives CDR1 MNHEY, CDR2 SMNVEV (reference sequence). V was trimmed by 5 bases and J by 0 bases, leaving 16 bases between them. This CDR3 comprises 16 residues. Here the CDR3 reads CASSPSPYPTNYGYTF. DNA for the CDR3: TGTGCCAGCAGTCCTTCGCCGTACCCTACTAACTATGGCTACACCTTC.

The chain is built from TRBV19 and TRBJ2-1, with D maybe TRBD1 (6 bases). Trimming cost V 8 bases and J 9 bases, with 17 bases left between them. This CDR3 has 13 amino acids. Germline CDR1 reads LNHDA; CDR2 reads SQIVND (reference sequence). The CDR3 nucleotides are TGTGCCAGTTGGGCAGGGGTTCCCTCTGAGCAGTTCTTC. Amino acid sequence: CASWAGVPSEQFF.

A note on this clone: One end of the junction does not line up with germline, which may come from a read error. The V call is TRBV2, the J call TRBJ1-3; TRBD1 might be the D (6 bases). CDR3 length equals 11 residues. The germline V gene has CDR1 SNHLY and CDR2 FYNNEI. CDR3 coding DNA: TGTGCCAGCAGGACAGGCATTGTGGGGGTTTTT. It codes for CASRTGIVGVF.

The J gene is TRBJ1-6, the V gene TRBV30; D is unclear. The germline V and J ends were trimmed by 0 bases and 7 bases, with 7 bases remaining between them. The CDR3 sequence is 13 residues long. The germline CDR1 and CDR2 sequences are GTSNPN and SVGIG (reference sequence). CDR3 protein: CAWSVSPNSPLHF. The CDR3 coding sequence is TGTGCCTGGAGTGTAAGTCCCAATTCACCCCTCCACTTT.

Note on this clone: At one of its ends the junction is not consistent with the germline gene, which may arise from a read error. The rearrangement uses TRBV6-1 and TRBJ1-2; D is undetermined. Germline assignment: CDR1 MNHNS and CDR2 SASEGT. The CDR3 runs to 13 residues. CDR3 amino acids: CAGRFGQDYGYTF. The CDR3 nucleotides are TGTGCCGGCAGGTTTGGTCAAGACTATGGCTACACCTTC.

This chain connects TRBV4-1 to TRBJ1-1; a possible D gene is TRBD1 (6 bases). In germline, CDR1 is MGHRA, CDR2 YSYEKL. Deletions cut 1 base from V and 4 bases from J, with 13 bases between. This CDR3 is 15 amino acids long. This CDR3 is CASSQGQGRVTEAFF. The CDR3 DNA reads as TGCGCCAGCAGCCAAGGGCAGGGGAGGGTCACTGAAGCTTTCTTT.

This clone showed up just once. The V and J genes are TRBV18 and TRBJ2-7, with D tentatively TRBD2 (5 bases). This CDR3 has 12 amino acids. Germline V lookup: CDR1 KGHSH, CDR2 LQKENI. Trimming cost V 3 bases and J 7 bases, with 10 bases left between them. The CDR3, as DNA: TGTGCCAGCTCACCCTTGGGAGTAGAGCAGTACTTC. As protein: CASSPLGVEQYF.

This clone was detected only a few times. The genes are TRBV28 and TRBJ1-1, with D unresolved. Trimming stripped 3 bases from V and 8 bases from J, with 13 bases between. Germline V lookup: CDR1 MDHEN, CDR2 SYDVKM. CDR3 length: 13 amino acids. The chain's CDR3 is CASSFEGLGEAFF. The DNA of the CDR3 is TGTGCCAGCAGTTTCGAAGGACTCGGCGAAGCTTTCTTT. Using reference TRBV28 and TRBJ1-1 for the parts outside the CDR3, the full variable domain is DVKVTQSSRYLVKRTGEKVFLECVQDMDHENMFWYRQDPGLGLRLIYFSYDVKMKEKGDIPEGYSVSREKKERFSLILESASTNQTSMYLCASSFEGLGEAFFGQGTRLTVV.

The CDR3 protein is CASSPRGYTIYF. The CDR3 region has the DNA TGTGCCAGCTCACCTAGGGGCTACACCATATATTTT. The gene calls are TRBV18 and TRBJ1-3; possible D gene TRBD1, 5 bases. The CDR3 is 12 residues long. Deletions cut 3 bases from V and 8 bases from J, with 8 bases between. The germline V gene encodes CDR1 KGHSH and CDR2 LQKENI.

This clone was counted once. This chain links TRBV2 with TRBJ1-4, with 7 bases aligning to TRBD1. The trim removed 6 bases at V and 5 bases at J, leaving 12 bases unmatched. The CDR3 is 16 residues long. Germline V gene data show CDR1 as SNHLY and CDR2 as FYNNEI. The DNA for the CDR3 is TGTGCCAGCAGCGAAAATCCGGGACAGCGGAATGAAAAACTGTTTTTT. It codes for CASSENPGQRNEKLFF.

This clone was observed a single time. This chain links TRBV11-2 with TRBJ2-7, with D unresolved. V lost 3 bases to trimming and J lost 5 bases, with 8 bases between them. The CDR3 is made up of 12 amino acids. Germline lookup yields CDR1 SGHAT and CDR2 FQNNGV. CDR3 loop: CASSFARDEQYV. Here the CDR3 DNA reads TGTGCCAGCAGCTTTGCACGCGACGAGCAGTACGTC.

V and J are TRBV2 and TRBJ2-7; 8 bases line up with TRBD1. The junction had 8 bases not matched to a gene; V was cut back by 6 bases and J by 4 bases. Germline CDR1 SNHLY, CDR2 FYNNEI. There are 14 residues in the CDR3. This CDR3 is CASREGQDVYEQYV. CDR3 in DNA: TGTGCCAGCAGAGAGGGACAGGACGTTTACGAGCAGTACGTC.

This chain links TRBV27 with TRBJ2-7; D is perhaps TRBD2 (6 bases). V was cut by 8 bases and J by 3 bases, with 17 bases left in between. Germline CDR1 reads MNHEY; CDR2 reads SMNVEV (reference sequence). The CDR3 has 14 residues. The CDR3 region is CASLPLAGSYEQYF. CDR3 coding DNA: TGTGCCAGCTTGCCTTTGGCGGGGAGCTACGAGCAGTACTTC.

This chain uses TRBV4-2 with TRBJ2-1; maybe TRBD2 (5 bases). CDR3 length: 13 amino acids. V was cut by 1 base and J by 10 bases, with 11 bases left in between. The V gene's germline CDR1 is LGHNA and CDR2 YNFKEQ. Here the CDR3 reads CASSQGGMGEQFF. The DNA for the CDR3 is TGTGCCAGCAGCCAAGGAGGGATGGGGGAGCAGTTCTTC.

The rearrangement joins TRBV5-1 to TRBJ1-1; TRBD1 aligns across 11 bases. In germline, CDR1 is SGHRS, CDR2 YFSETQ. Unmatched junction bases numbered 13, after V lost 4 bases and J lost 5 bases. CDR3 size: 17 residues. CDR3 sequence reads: CASSPLGQGAVATEAFF. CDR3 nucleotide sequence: TGCGCCAGCAGCCCACTTGGACAGGGGGCGGTGGCGACTGAAGCTTTCTTT.

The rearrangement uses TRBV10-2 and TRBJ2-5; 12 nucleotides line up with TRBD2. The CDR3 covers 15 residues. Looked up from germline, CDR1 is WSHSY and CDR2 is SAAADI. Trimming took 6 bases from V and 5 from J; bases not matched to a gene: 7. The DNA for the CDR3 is TGCGCCAGCAGGGCTAGCGGGGGGGCGGGGGAGACCCAGTACTTC. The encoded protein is CASRASGGAGETQYF.

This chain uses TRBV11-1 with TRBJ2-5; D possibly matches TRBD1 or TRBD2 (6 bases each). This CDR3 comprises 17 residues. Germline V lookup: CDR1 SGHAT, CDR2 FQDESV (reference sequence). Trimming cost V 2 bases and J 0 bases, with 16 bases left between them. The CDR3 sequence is CASSLSGAGWYQETQYF. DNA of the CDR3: TGTGCCAGCAGCTTATCGGGGGCCGGCTGGTACCAAGAGACCCAGTACTTC. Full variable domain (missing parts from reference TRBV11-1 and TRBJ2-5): EAEVAQSPRYKITEKSQAVAFWCDPISGHATLYWYRQILGQGPELLVQFQDESVVDDSQLPKDRFSAERLKGVDSTLKIQPAELGDSAMYLCASSLSGAGWYQETQYFGPGTRLLVL.

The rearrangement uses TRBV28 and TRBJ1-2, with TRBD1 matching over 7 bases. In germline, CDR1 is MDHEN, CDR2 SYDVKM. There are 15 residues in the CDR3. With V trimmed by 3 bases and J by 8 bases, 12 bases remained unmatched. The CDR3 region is CASSLPVGGVGGYTF. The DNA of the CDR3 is TGTGCCAGCAGTTTGCCTGTAGGGGGCGTTGGGGGCTACACCTTC.

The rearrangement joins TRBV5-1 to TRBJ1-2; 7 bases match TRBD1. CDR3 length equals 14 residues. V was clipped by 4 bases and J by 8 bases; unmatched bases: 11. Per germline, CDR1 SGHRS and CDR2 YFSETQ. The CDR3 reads CASSIFGQADGYTF. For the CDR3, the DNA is TGCGCCAGCAGCATATTTGGACAGGCCGACGGCTACACCTTC.

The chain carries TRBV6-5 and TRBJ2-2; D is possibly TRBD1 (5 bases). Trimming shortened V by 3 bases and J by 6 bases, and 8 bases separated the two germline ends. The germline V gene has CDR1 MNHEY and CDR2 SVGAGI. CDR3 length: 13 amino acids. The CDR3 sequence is CASSYQGSGELFF. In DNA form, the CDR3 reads TGTGCCAGCAGTTATCAGGGTTCCGGGGAGCTGTTTTTT.

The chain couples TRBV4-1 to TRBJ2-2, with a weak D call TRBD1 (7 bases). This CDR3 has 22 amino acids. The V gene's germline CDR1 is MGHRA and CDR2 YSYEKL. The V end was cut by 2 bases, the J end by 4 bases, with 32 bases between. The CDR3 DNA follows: TGCGCCAGCAGCCAACTCCTAAATAAGCGGGCAGGGGGGATGATTGGCACCGGGGAGCTGTTTTTT. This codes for CASSQLLNKRAGGMIGTGELFF.